The clone carrying this T cell receptor beta chain was observed once. The sample is drawn from a study of control samples from healthy donors and cancer patients. The repertoire was sequenced with immunoSEQ multiplex PCR; TCRdb's copy has only in-frame clones and lacks some. The sample includes fewer than 200,000 clones, just over 95% seen only once; the top ten take 1%. The germline V gene encodes CDR1 SGHTA and CDR2 FQGNSA. Deletions cut 1 base from V and 1 base from J, with 11 bases between. The CDR3 is 16 amino acids. This clonotype originated in a woman in her thirties in good health. Sequencing was carried out using blood. The rearrangement uses TRBV7-2 and TRBJ1-5, with D tentatively TRBD1 (5 bases). The CDR3 reads CASSLDPGLSNQPQHF. In DNA form, the CDR3 reads TGTGCCAGCAGCTTAGATCCGGGACTGAGCAATCAGCCCCAGCATTTT.